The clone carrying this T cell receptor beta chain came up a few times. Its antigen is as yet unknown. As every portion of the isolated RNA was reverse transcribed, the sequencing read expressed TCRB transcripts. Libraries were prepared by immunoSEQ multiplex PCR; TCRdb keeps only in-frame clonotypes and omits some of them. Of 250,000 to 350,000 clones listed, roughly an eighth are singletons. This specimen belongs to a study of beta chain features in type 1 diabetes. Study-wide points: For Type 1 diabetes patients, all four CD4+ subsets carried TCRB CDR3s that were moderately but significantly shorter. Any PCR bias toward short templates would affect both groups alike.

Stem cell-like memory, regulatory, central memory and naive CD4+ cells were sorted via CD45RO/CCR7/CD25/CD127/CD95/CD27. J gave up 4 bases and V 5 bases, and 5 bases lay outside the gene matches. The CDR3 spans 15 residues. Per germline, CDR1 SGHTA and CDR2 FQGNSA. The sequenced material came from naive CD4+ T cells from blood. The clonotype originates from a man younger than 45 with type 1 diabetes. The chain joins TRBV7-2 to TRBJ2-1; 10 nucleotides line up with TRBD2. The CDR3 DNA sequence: TGTGCCAGCAGCAAGCTAGCGGGGGTTTACAATGAGCAGTTCTTC. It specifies CASSKLAGVYNEQFF.